What follows are 3 T cell receptor beta chains derived from one specimen sequenced in a study of blood T cell repertoires in COVID-19. Assay: immunoSEQ multiplex PCR; the TCRdb copy retains only in-frame clones and omits some. The profile shows 300,000 to 450,000 clones, roughly four fifths of them singletons. The material sequenced was peripheral blood. The receptors were gathered from a human donor with acute or convalescent COVID-19. The donor label of this sample is uncertain.

This CDR3 is CASSRGTDRTYNEQFF. CDR3 coding DNA: TGTGCCAGCAGCAGGGGAACAGACAGAACCTACAATGAGCAGTTCTTC. This chain uses TRBV5-4 with TRBJ2-1; D is possibly TRBD1 (5 bases). The V end lost 4 bases, the J end lost 2 bases, and 16 bases lay between the germline ends. The CDR3 is made up of 16 amino acids. Per germline, CDR1 SGHNT and CDR2 YYREEE (reference sequence).

The V and J genes are TRBV30 and TRBJ1-5, with 8 positions matching TRBD1. The CDR3 is 18 residues long. Germline V gene data show CDR1 as GTSNPN and CDR2 as SVGIG (reference sequence). The junction had 12 bases not matched to a gene; V was cut back by 2 bases and J by 0 bases. CDR3 protein: CAWSWSGYRGDSNQPQHF. As DNA, the CDR3 is TGTGCCTGGAGTTGGTCTGGGTACAGGGGGGATAGCAATCAGCCCCAGCATTTT.

The chain is built from TRBV28 and TRBJ1-5; the D gene is possibly TRBD1 (5 bases). Germline loops: CDR1 MDHEN, CDR2 SYDVKM. Between the trimmed V and J ends, which lost 2 bases and 5 bases, there was a span of 19 bases. The length of the CDR3 is 17 residues. The CDR3 here is CASSLDSESRVDQPQHF. The DNA of the CDR3 is TGTGCCAGCAGTTTAGATTCGGAGTCCAGGGTTGATCAGCCCCAGCATTTT.